The 18 T cell receptor beta chains listed next were all sequenced from one sample in a study of cytomegalovirus exposure and HLA in healthy donors. The PCR contained 60 Vbeta and 13 Jbeta primers. Sequencing used immunoSEQ multiplex PCR; TCRdb keeps in-frame clones, though not all of them. The table shows tens of thousands of clones, with 65% to 75% occurring only once. Sequences were obtained from PBMCs. The receptors shown here come from a man between 45 and 60 years old in good health and CMV-seropositive.

The chain is built from TRBV16 and TRBJ1-3; maybe TRBD1 (5 bases). V dropped 3 bases and J dropped 4 bases, with 10 bases sitting between them. Germline V gene sequence: CDR1 KGHSY, CDR2 FQNENV. CDR3 length equals 14 residues. The CDR3 nucleotides read TGTGCCAGCAGCCATGACAGTCCCGGAAACACCATATATTTT. Encoded protein: CASSHDSPGNTIYF.

The chain has TRBV19 and TRBJ2-2, with TRBD2 identical over 7 bases. CDR1 and CDR2 from the germline V gene are LNHDA and SQIVND (reference sequence). V lost 5 bases to trimming and J lost 0 bases; unmatched junction nucleotides: 6. The CDR3 totals 16 residues. CDR3 DNA: TGTGCCAGTAGTGATCCACTAGCGACGAACACCGGGGAGCTGTTTTTT. It codes for CASSDPLATNTGELFF.

CDR3 loop: CASRTGRNTEAFF. The CDR3 DNA sequence: TGTGCCAGTAGGACAGGGAGGAACACTGAAGCTTTCTTT. The chain is built from TRBV19 and TRBJ1-1, with TRBD1 identical over 7 bases. Germline V gene data show CDR1 as LNHDA and CDR2 as SQIVND (reference sequence). The CDR3 sequence is 13 residues long. With V trimmed by 6 bases and J by 1 base, 2 bases remained unmatched.

This chain uses TRBV9 with TRBJ2-7; D is uncertain. The CDR3 is made up of 15 amino acids. V lost 0 bases to trimming and J lost 0 bases, with 10 bases between them. The germline CDR1 and CDR2 sequences are SGDLS and YYNGEE. The CDR3 is CASSVDQVSSYEQYF. The CDR3 DNA sequence: TGTGCCAGCAGCGTAGACCAGGTGAGCTCCTACGAGCAGTACTTC.

Written as DNA, the CDR3 is TGCGCCAGCAGCTTGGAGGGTCTCGGCTCAGGGGGCTACACCTTC. Translated, it gives CASSLEGLGSGGYTF. J is TRBJ1-2 and V is TRBV5-1; D perhaps matches TRBD1 (5 bases). The CDR3 covers 15 residues. CDR1 SGHRS and CDR2 YFSETQ come from the germline V gene. Trimming took 0 bases from V and 8 from J, leaving 17 bases between them. The whole variable domain, filled in from reference TRBV5-1 and TRBJ1-2, reads KAGVTQTPRYLIKTRGQQVTLSCSPISGHRSVSWYQQTPGQGLQFLFEYFSETQRNKGNFPGRFSGRQFSNSRSEMNVSTLELGDSALYLCASSLEGLGSGGYTFGSGTRLTVV.

The chain carries TRBV4-3 and TRBJ1-3; no clear D gene. The germline V gene encodes CDR1 LGHNA and CDR2 YSLEER. Deletions cut 0 bases from V and 3 bases from J, with 9 bases between. The CDR3 contains 15 residues. The CDR3 DNA follows: TGCGCCAGCAGCCAAGACCGGGAAATTGGAAACACCATATATTTT. It specifies CASSQDREIGNTIYF.

V and J are TRBV18 and TRBJ2-7; 8 bases are a match to TRBD2. The CDR3 runs to 14 residues. Germline values: CDR1 KGHSH, CDR2 LQKENI. Trimming cost V 1 base and J 5 bases; bases outside gene matches: 4. CDR3 bases: TGTGCCAGCTCACCACAGGGACTAGGGCACGAGCAGTACTTC. Its translation is CASSPQGLGHEQYF.

This clone was seen more than once but under ten times. This chain connects TRBV7-9 to TRBJ1-5, with TRBD1 as a possible D gene (6 bases). This CDR3 has 13 amino acids. CDR1 is SEHNR and CDR2 is FQNEAQ in the germline V gene (reference sequence). V lost 6 bases and J 5 bases, leaving 11 bases between the germline ends. The CDR3 here is CASSSNRDQPQHF. In nucleotides, the CDR3 is TGTGCCAGCAGTTCTAACAGGGATCAGCCCCAGCATTTT. The full variable domain, its missing parts supplied by reference TRBV7-9 and TRBJ1-5, is DTGVSQNPRHKITKRGQNVTFRCDPISEHNRLYWYRQTLGQGPEFLTYFQNEAQLEKSRLLSDRFSAERPKGSFSTLEIQRTEQGDSAMYLCASSSNRDQPQHFGDGTRLSIL.

This clone was observed once. The chain carries TRBV18 and TRBJ2-2, with unresolved D. The CDR3 loop spans 14 amino acids. Germline CDR1 and CDR2: KGHSH and LQKENI. V was trimmed by 3 bases and J by 4 bases, leaving 9 bases between them. The CDR3 region is CASSPLGGTGELFF. DNA for the CDR3: TGTGCCAGCTCACCCCTAGGTGGCACCGGGGAGCTGTTTTTT.

The chain couples TRBV6-1 to TRBJ2-5; 10 bases are shared with TRBD1. Per germline, CDR1 MNHNS and CDR2 SASEGT. This CDR3 region has 12 residues. V lost 8 bases and J lost 4; bases outside the gene matches: 1. CDR3 protein: CASDRGRETQYF. The CDR3 region has the DNA TGTGCCAGCGACAGGGGGCGAGAGACCCAGTACTTC.

The chain joins TRBV11-2 to TRBJ2-5, with a possible D match to TRBD2 (6 bases). This CDR3 spans 14 amino acids. The V end lost 3 bases, the J end lost 2 bases, and 10 bases lay between the germline ends. CDR1 and CDR2 (germline): SGHAT, FQNNGV. Written as DNA, the CDR3 is TGTGCCAGCAGCTTTGAACGGGGGCAAGAGACCCAGTACTTC. This gives the protein CASSFERGQETQYF.

The V call is TRBV27, the J call TRBJ2-1; tentatively, D is TRBD1 (6 bases). Trimming left V 5 bases short and J 9 bases short, with 11 bases between. The germline CDR1 and CDR2 sequences are MNHEY and SMNVEV (reference sequence). This CDR3 region has 12 residues. In nucleotides, the CDR3 is TGTGCCAGCAGTCCAGACAGGATTGAGCAGTTCTTC. Its translation is CASSPDRIEQFF.

This chain links TRBV6-5 with TRBJ2-7; TRBD2 agrees at 7 bases. There are 14 residues in the CDR3. J was trimmed by 2 bases and V by 5 bases; bases with no gene match: 6. CDR1 is MNHEY and CDR2 is SVGAGI in the germline V gene. CDR3 loop: CASSPLGLAYEQYF. In DNA form, the CDR3 reads TGTGCCAGCAGTCCTCTTGGACTAGCCTACGAGCAGTACTTC.

The rearrangement links TRBV5-4 to TRBJ2-1, with 9 bases fitting TRBD1. V was pared by 4 bases and J by 8 bases, with 10 bases of the junction left unmatched. This CDR3 comprises 15 residues. Germline values: CDR1 SGHNT, CDR2 YYREEE (reference sequence). The CDR3 region is CASSPPGQGIDEQFF. The DNA of the CDR3 is TGTGCCAGCAGCCCCCCGGGACAGGGTATAGATGAGCAGTTCTTC.

The V call is TRBV7-6, the J call TRBJ2-7; D unresolved. Trimming stripped 6 bases from V and 0 bases from J, with 12 bases between. Germline V gene sequence: CDR1 SGHVS, CDR2 FNYEAQ. The CDR3 sequence is 14 residues long. The chain's CDR3 is CASRLQPISYEQYF. The DNA for the CDR3 is TGTGCCAGCAGACTACAACCTATCTCCTACGAGCAGTACTTC.

The gene calls are TRBV10-3 and TRBJ2-7, with 9 bases lining up with TRBD2. Germline CDR1 reads ENHRY; CDR2 reads SYGVKD. The CDR3 covers 15 residues. With 0 bases clipped from V and 5 bases from J, the junction kept 5 bases outside the gene matches. The CDR3, as DNA: TGTGCCATCAGTGAGTCTAGCGGGAGCGCTGACGAGCAGTACTTC. The encoded protein is CAISESSGSADEQYF.

The J gene is TRBJ1-6, the V gene TRBV19, with 9 positions matching TRBD1. This CDR3 spans 21 amino acids. J lost 2 bases, V lost 5 bases, and 19 bases had no gene match. The germline gives CDR1 LNHDA, CDR2 SQIVND (reference sequence). The chain's CDR3 is CASSSLPLGQGRTTYNSPLHF. The CDR3 DNA is TGTGCCAGTAGTTCTTTACCCCTGGGACAGGGAAGAACGACCTATAATTCACCCCTCCACTTT.

This clone appeared a few times. The chain couples TRBV25-1 to TRBJ1-2; 9 nucleotides align to TRBD1. Unmatched junction bases numbered 11, after V lost 3 bases and J lost 3 bases. The CDR3 is made up of 17 amino acids. CDR1 and CDR2 from the germline V gene are MGHDK and SYGVNS. The CDR3 DNA sequence: TGTGCCAGCAGTGAGCTGGGGGGGACAGGGCGTGACTATGGCTACACCTTC. Translation gives CASSELGGTGRDYGYTF.